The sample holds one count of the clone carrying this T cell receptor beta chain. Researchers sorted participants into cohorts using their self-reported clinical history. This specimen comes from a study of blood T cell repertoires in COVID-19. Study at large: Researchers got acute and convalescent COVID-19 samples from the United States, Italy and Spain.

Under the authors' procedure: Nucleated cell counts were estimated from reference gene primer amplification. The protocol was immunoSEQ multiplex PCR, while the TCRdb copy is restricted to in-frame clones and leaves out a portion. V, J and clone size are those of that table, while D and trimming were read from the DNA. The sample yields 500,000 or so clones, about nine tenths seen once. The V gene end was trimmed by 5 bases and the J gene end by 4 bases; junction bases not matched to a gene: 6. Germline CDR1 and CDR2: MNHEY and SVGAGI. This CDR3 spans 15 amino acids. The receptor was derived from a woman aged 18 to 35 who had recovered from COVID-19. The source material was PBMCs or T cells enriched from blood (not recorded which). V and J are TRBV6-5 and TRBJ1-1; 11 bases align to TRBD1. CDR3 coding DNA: TGTGCCAGCAGTCGTAGGACAGGGGGCCTCACTGAAGCTTTCTTT. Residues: CASSRRTGGLTEAFF.